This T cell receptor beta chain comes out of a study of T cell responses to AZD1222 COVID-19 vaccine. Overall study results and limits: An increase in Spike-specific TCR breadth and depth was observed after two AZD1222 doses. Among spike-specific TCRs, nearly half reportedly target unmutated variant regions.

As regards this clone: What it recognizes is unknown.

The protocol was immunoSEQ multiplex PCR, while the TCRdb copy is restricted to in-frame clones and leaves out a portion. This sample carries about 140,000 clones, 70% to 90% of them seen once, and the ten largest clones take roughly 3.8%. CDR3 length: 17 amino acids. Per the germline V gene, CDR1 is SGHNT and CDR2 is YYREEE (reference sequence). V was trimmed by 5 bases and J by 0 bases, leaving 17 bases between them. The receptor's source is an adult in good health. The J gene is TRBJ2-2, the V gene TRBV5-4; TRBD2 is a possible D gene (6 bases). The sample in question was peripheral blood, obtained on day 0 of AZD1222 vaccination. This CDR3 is CASRRAGGSSNTGELFF. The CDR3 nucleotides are TGTGCCAGCAGGCGAGCGGGCGGAAGTTCGAACACCGGGGAGCTGTTTTTT. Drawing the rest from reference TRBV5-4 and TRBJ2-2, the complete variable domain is ETGVTQSPTHLIKTRGQQVTLRCSSQSGHNTVSWYQQALGQGPQFIFQYYREEENGRGNFPPRFSGLQFPNYSSELNVNALELDDSALYLCASRRAGGSSNTGELFFGEGSRLTVL.